Listed here is a single T cell receptor (beta chain). What it binds is not known. This CDR3 has 14 residues. V dropped 4 bases and J dropped 2 bases, with 12 bases sitting between them. CDR1 MNHNS and CDR2 SASEGT come from the germline V gene. From about 0.4 ug of RNA, a library with molecular barcoded alpha/delta and beta/gamma adaptors was made. TCRdb called the reads again in MiXCR, with one record for every CDR3 protein. The data contain tens of thousands of distinct CDR3 sequences, about 21% of them seen just once; the ten biggest clones take up roughly 13%. The sample comes from a study of read filtering for tumor transcriptome and immune sequencing. Study summary: Fewer than ten patients were R-ISS I, 16 were R-ISS II, 6 or 7 were R-ISS III. Whole-study findings and limits: The CD138-negative fraction was mixed bone marrow immune cells, not pure T cells. Dropping single-read clonotypes raised IR-seq and RNA-seq shared-clonotype correlation.

This TCR came from a donor aged 40 or older with multiple myeloma. V is TRBV6-1 and J is TRBJ2-7; no clear D. Sequenced: a population of CD138-negative cells sorted from bone marrow. DNA of the CDR3: TGTGCCAGCAGTGGTATCCGCCCTACCTACGAGCAGTACTTC. Protein product: CASSGIRPTYEQYF.